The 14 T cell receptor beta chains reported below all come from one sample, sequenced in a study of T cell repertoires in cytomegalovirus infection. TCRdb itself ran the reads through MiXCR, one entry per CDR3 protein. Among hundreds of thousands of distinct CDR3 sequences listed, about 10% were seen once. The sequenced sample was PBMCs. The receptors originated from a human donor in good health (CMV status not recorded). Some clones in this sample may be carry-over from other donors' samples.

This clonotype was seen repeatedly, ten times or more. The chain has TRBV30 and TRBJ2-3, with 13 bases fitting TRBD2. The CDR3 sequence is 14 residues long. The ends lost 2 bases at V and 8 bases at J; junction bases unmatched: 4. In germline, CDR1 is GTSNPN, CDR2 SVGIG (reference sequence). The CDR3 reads CAWSPGLAGVTQYF. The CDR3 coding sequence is TGTGCCTGGAGTCCCGGACTAGCGGGAGTTACGCAGTATTTT. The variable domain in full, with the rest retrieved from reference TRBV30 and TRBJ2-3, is SQTIHQWPATLVQPVGSPLSLECTVEGTSNPNLYWYRQAAGRGLQLLFYSVGIGQISSEVPQNLSASRPQDRQFILSSKKLLLSDSGFYLCAWSPGLAGVTQYFGPGTRLTVL.

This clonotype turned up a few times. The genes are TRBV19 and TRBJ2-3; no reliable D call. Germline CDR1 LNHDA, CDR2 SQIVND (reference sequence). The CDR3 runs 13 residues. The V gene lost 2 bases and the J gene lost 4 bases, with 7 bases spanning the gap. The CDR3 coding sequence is TGTGCCAGTAGTATAACCCCCCCAGATACGCAGTATTTT. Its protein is CASSITPPDTQYF.

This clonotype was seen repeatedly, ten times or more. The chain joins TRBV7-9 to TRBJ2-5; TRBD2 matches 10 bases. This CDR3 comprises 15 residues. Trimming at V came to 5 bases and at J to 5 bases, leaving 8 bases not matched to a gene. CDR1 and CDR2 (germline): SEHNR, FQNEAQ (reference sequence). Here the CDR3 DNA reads TGTGCCAGCAGCCCCCTAGCGGGAGCTTGGGAGACCCAGTACTTC. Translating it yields CASSPLAGAWETQYF.

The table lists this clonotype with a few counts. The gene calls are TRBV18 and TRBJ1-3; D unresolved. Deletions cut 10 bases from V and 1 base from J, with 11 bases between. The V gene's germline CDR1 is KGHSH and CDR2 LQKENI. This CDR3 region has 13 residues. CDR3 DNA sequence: TGTGCCACCTCGTCAGGATCTGGAAACACCATATATTTT. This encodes CATSSGSGNTIYF. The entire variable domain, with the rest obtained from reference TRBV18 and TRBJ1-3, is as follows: NAGVMQNPRHLVRRRGQEARLRCSPMKGHSHVYWYRQLPEEGLKFMVYLQKENIIDESGMPKERFSAEFPKEGPSILRIQQVVRGDSAAYFCATSSGSGNTIYFGEGSWLTVV.

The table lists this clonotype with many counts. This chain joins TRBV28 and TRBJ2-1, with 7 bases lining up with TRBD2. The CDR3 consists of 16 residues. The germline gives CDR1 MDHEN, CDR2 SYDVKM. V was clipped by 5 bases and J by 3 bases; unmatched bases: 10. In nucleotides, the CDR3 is TGTGCCAGCAGTCCCACTTCTAGCGGATTCTACAATGAGCAGTTCTTC. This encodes CASSPTSSGFYNEQFF.

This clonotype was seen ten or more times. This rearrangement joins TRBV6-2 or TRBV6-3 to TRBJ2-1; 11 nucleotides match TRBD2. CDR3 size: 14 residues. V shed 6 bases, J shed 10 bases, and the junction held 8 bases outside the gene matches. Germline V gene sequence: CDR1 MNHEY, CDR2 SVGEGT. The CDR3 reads CASRLAGGGTEQFF. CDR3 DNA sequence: TGTGCCAGCAGATTAGCGGGGGGGGGAACGGAGCAGTTCTTC.

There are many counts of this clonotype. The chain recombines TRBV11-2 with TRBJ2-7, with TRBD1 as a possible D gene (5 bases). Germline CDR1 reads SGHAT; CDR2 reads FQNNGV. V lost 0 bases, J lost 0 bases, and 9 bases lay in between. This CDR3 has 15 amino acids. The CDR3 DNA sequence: TGTGCCAGCAGCTTAGAGTCGGACAACTCCTACGAGCAGTACTTC. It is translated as CASSLESDNSYEQYF. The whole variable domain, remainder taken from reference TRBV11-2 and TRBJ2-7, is EAGVAQSPRYKIIEKRQSVAFWCNPISGHATLYWYQQILGQGPKLLIQFQNNGVVDDSQLPKDRFSAERLKGVDSTLKIQPAKLEDSAVYLCASSLESDNSYEQYFGPGTRLTVT.

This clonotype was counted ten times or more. CDR3 protein: CASSRSIKDTQYF. CDR3 in DNA: TGTGCCAGCAGCCGATCGATTAAGGATACGCAGTATTTT. The rearrangement joins TRBV7-7 to TRBJ2-3, with D hard to call. The germline V and J ends were trimmed by 5 bases and 6 bases, with 12 bases remaining between them. CDR3 length equals 13 residues. Germline-derived CDR1 and CDR2 are SSHAT and FNYEAQ (reference sequence). Using reference TRBV7-7 and TRBJ2-3 for the parts outside the CDR3, the full variable domain is GAGVSQSPRYKVTKRGQDVTLRCDPISSHATLYWYQQALGQGPEFLTYFNYEAQPDKSGLPSDRFSAERPEGSISTLTIQRTEQRDSAMYRCASSRSIKDTQYFGPGTRLTVL.

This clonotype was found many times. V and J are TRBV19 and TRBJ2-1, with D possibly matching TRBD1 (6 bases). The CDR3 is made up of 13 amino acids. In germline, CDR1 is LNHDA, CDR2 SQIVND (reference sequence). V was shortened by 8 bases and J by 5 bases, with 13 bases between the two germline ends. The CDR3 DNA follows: TGTGCCAGTTCCCGGACAGCGAACAATGAGCAGTTCTTC. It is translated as CASSRTANNEQFF.

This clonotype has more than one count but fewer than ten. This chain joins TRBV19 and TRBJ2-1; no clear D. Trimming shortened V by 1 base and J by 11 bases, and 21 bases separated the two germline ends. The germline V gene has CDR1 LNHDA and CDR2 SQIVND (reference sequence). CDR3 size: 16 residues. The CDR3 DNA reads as TGTGCCAGTAGTATAGGGCGCCGGATCTCAGTGAATAAGCAGTTCTTC. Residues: CASSIGRRISVNKQFF.

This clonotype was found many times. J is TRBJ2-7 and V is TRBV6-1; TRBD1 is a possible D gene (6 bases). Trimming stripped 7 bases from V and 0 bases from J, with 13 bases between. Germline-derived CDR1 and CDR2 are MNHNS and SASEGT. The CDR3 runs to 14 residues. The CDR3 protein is CASTRQVNSYEQYF. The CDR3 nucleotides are TGTGCCAGCACCAGACAGGTTAACTCCTACGAGCAGTACTTC.

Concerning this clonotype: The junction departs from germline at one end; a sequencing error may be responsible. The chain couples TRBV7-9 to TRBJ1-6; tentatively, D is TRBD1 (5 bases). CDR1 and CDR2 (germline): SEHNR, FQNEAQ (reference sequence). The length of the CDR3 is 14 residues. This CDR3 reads CVSSRDLYNSPLHF. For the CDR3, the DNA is TGTGTCAGCAGCCGGGACCTCTATAATTCACCCCTCCACTTT. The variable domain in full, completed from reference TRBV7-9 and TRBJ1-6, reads DTGVSQNPRHKITKRGQNVTFRCDPISEHNRLYWYRQTLGQGPEFLTYFQNEAQLEKSRLLSDRFSAERPKGSFSTLEIQRTEQGDSAMYLCVSSRDLYNSPLHFGNGTRLTVT.

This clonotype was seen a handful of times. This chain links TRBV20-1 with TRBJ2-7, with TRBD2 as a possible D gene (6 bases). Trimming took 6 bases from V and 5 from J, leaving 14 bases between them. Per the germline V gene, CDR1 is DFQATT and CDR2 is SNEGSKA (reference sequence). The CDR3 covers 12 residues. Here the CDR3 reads CSAPMSGDEQYF. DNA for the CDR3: TGCAGTGCCCCTATGTCGGGGGACGAGCAGTACTTC.

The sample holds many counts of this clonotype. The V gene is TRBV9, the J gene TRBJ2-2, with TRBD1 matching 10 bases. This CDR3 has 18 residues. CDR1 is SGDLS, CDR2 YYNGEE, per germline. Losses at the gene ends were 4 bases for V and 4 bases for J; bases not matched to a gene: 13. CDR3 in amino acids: CASSSAGQGVSSTGELFF. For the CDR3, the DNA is TGTGCCAGCAGCTCCGCCGGACAGGGGGTTTCGAGCACCGGGGAGCTGTTTTTT.